These 15 T cell receptor beta chains share one sample of origin, sequenced in a study of CD8 T cells in Susac syndrome. Random-hexamer reverse transcription was applied to roughly 0.5 to 1 ug RNA. MiXCR, run by TCRdb on the immunoSEQ multiplex PCR reads, gives a single entry per CDR3 protein. The sample holds roughly 150,000 distinct CDR3 sequences; nearly 97% are singletons and the top ten take roughly 0.15%. The specimen was CD8+ T cells from PBMCs. The origin of the receptors is a human donor with multiple sclerosis.

Only one count was recorded for this clonotype. The chain links TRBV13 to TRBJ1-1; D unresolved. V was shortened by 0 bases and J by 11 bases, with 10 bases between the two germline ends. Germline V CDR1 and CDR2: PRHDT, FYEKMQ (reference sequence). The CDR3 sequence is 12 residues long. The CDR3 loop is CASSLGVSTAFF. CDR3 in DNA: TGTGCCAGCAGCTTAGGGGTCTCAACGGCTTTCTTT.

The gene calls are TRBV29-1 and TRBJ1-1; D might be TRBD1 (6 bases). The germline CDR1 and CDR2 sequences are SQVTM and ANQGSEA. The length of the CDR3 is 15 residues. Deletions cut 6 bases from V and 0 bases from J, with 17 bases between. The CDR3 here is CSVAKGEGLNTEAFF. CDR3 nucleotides: TGCAGCGTCGCCAAGGGGGAGGGATTGAACACTGAAGCTTTCTTT.

The rearrangement links TRBV15 to TRBJ1-2, with a weak D call TRBD1 (5 bases). V was trimmed by 0 bases and J by 5 bases, leaving 10 bases between them. The CDR3 sequence is 14 residues long. Germline-derived CDR1 and CDR2 are LNHNV and YYDKDF (reference sequence). In DNA form, the CDR3 reads TGTGCCACCAGCAGAGATGGGGGTCGGTATGGCTACACCTTC. Translation gives CATSRDGGRYGYTF.

The chain combines TRBV30 with TRBJ1-1; weak D call: TRBD1 (5 bases). The CDR3 contains 14 residues. Germline loops: CDR1 GTSNPN, CDR2 SVGIG (reference sequence). V lost 2 bases and J lost 6, with 16 bases in between. The chain's CDR3 is CAWSWAGRFPEAFF. CDR3 in DNA: TGTGCCTGGAGTTGGGCAGGGCGGTTTCCTGAAGCTTTCTTT.

This chain uses TRBV19 with TRBJ2-1; D is unclear. Germline V gives CDR1 LNHDA, CDR2 SQIVND (reference sequence). V lost 1 base to trimming and J lost 6 bases, with 16 bases between them. This CDR3 is built from 16 residues. The CDR3 nucleotides are TGTGCCAGTAGTATAGCTAAGGGTATTTTGGGCAATGAGCAGTTCTTC. Translated: CASSIAKGILGNEQFF.

This chain joins TRBV4-1 and TRBJ2-1; tentative D call: TRBD2 (7 bases). Trimming removed 0 bases at V and 6 bases at J, with 15 bases between. The CDR3 has 16 residues. The germline V gene has CDR1 MGHRA and CDR2 YSYEKL. In DNA form, the CDR3 reads TGCGCCAGCAGCCAAGATCCGGCGGGGGACACCAATGAGCAGTTCTTC. This encodes CASSQDPAGDTNEQFF.

The CDR3 DNA sequence: TGTGCCTGGAGACACACCGGACGGTCCTACGAGCAGTACTTC. Protein product: CAWRHTGRSYEQYF. This chain links TRBV30 with TRBJ2-7; D is unresolved. The CDR3 sequence is 14 residues long. Germline V gene data show CDR1 as GTSNPN and CDR2 as SVGIG (reference sequence). Trimming removed 3 bases from V and 1 base from J, with 13 bases in between.

In its sample, this clonotype was seen once. CDR3 region: CASSPRVNTEAFF. The CDR3 region has the DNA TGTGCCAGCAGCCCCAGGGTGAACACTGAAGCTTTCTTT. The rearrangement joins TRBV14 to TRBJ1-1; a possible D gene is TRBD1 (5 bases). V lost 4 bases and J lost 0, with 6 bases in between. CDR3 length: 13 residues. Germline CDR1 and CDR2: SGHDN and FVKESK.

The V call is TRBV9, the J call TRBJ1-1; D call uncertain. The germline CDR1 and CDR2 sequences are SGDLS and YYNGEE. This CDR3 region has 15 residues. Trimming took 3 bases from V and 0 from J, leaving 12 bases between them. DNA of the CDR3: TGTGCCAGCAGCGCCCACAGTGGGATGAACACTGAAGCTTTCTTT. Its translation is CASSAHSGMNTEAFF. Full variable domain (missing parts from reference TRBV9 and TRBJ1-1): DSGVTQTPKHLITATGQRVTLRCSPRSGDLSVYWYQQSLDQGLQFLIQYYNGEERAKGNILERFSAQQFPDLHSELNLSSLELGDSALYFCASSAHSGMNTEAFFGQGTRLTVV.

The chain combines TRBV5-4 with TRBJ2-1, with no clear D. The V gene lost 2 bases and the J gene lost 6 bases, with 6 bases spanning the gap. Germline CDR1 is SGHNT and CDR2 is YYREEE (reference sequence). This CDR3 has 12 residues. The CDR3, as DNA: TGTGCCAGCAGCTTATCGACCAATGAGCAGTTCTTC. It translates to CASSLSTNEQFF.

V and J are TRBV27 and TRBJ1-5; D gene unclear. The CDR3 has 13 residues. Trimming stripped 3 bases from V and 7 bases from J, with 10 bases between. Germline V gene sequence: CDR1 MNHEY, CDR2 SMNVEV (reference sequence). The CDR3 DNA follows: TGTGCCAGCAGTTTGTTGGGAGGCCAGCCCCAGCATTTT. Translated, it gives CASSLLGGQPQHF.

The V gene is TRBV5-1, the J gene TRBJ2-1, with 8 bases identical to TRBD2. The CDR3 is 18 residues long. V shed 1 base, J shed 8 bases, and the junction held 17 bases outside the gene matches. Germline V gene sequence: CDR1 SGHRS, CDR2 YFSETQ. The CDR3 here is CASSLPSGRGATNDEQFF. In DNA, the CDR3 is TGCGCCAGCAGCTTGCCCTCGGGGCGGGGGGCCACTAACGATGAGCAGTTCTTC.

This CDR3 reads CSASSRGEYGYTF. CDR3 bases: TGCAGTGCTAGCAGTAGGGGGGAATATGGCTACACCTTC. The V gene is TRBV20-1, the J gene TRBJ1-2; TRBD1 is a possible D gene (6 bases). There are 13 residues in the CDR3. V was clipped by 3 bases and J by 5 bases, with 13 bases between them. Germline CDR1 reads DFQATT; CDR2 reads SNEGSKA (reference sequence).

Only one count was recorded for this clonotype. The J gene is TRBJ1-1, the V gene TRBV29-1; 10 bases agree with TRBD1. The ends lost 6 bases at V and 12 bases at J; junction bases unmatched: 10. This CDR3 has 12 residues. Germline CDR1 SQVTM, CDR2 ANQGSEA. CDR3 residues: CSVLGDRGMTFF. CDR3 sequence (DNA): TGCAGCGTACTTGGGGACAGGGGAATGACTTTCTTT.

The V and J genes are TRBV6-5 and TRBJ2-3; D is perhaps TRBD2 (7 bases). The V end lost 3 bases, the J end lost 3 bases, and 16 bases lay between the germline ends. The V gene's germline CDR1 is MNHEY and CDR2 SVGAGI. The CDR3 totals 16 residues. CDR3 residues: CASSYLGGAGTDTQYF. The CDR3 coding sequence is TGTGCCAGCAGTTATCTTGGGGGGGCAGGGACAGATACGCAGTATTTT.